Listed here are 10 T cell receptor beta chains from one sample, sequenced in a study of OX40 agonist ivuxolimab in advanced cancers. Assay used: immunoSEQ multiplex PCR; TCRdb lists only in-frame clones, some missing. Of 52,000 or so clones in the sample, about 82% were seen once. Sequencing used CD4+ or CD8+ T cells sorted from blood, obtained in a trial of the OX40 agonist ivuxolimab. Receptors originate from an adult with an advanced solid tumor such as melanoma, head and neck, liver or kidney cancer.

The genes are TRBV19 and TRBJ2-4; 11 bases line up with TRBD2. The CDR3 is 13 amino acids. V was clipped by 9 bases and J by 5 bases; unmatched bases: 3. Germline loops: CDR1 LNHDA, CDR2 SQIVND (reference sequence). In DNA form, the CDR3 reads TGTGCCAGCAGACTAGCGGGACAAAACATTCAGTACTTC. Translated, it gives CASRLAGQNIQYF.

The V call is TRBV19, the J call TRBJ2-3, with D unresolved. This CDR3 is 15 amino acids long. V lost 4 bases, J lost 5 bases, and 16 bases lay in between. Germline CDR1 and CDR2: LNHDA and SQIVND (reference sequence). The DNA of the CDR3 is TGTGCCAGTAGTACCCACCTTCAAACGGTAGATACGCAGTATTTT. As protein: CASSTHLQTVDTQYF.

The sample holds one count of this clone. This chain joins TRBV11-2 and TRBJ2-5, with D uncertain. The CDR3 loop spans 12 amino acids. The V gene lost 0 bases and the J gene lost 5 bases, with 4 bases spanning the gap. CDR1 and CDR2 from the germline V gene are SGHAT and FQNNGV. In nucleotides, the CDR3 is TGTGCCAGCAGCTTAGATTGGGAGACCCAGTACTTC. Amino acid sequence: CASSLDWETQYF.

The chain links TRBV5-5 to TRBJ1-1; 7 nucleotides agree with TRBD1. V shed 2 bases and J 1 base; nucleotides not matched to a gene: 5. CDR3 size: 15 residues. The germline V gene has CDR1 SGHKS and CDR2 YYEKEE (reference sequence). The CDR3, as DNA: TGTGCCAGCAGCTTAGGCAGGGGGACGAACACTGAAGCTTTCTTT. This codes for CASSLGRGTNTEAFF.

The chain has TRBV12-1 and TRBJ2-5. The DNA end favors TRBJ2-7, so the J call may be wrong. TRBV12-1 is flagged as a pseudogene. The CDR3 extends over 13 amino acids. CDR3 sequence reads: CASSFGPSYEQYF. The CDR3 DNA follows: TGTGCCAGCAGCTTTGGACCCTCCTACGAGCAGTACTTC.

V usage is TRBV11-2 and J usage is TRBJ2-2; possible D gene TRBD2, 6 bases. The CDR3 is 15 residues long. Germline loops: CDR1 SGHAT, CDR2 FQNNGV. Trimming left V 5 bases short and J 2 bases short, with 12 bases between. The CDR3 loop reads CASSPPGLNTGELFF. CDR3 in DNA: TGTGCCAGCAGCCCACCGGGACTTAACACCGGGGAGCTGTTTTTT.

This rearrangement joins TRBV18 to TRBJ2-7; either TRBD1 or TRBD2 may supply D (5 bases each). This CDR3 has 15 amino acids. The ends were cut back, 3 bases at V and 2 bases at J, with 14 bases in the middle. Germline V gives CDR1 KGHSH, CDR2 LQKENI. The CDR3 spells CASSPPGPLTYEQYF. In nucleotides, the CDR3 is TGTGCCAGCTCACCTCCGGGACCCCTCACCTACGAGCAGTACTTC.

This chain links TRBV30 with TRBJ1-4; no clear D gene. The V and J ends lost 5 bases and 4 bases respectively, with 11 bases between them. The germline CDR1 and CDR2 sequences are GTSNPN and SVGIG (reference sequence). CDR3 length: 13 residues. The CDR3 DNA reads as TGTGCCTGGCTGAACCGGGGTAATGAAAAACTGTTTTTT. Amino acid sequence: CAWLNRGNEKLFF.

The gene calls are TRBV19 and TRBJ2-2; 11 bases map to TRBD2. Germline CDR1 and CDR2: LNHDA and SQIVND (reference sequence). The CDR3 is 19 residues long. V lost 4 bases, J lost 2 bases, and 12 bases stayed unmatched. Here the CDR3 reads CASSTRLAGGRPNTGELFF. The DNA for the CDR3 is TGTGCCAGTAGTACCCGGCTAGCGGGAGGAAGGCCAAACACCGGGGAGCTGTTTTTT.

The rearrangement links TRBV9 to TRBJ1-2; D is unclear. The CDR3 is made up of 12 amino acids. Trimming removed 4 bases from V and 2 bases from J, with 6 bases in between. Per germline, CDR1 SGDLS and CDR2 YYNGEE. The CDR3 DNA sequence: TGTGCCAGCAGCCGTCAGAACTATGGCTACACCTTC. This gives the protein CASSRQNYGYTF.